The rows below give T cell receptor beta chains drawn from one sample of a study of control samples from healthy donors and cancer patients. The assay was immunoSEQ multiplex PCR, and TCRdb's table has in-frame clones only and misses some. The profile shows under 70,000 clones, about 96% of them singletons. Sequencing input: blood. The origin of the receptors is a woman aged 18-29 years in good health. Both conserved end residues are part of each CDR3. Each record gives: clone size, D gene, V gene, J gene, CDR3 protein, CDR3 DNA. D genes are given only for firm matches. Size is stated for part of the rows, as once, few or many counts, or as a class when the clone is expanded.

NA	NA	TRBV20-1	TRBJ1-2	CSAGGGYTF	TGCAGTGCAGGGGGGGGCTACACCTTC
NA	TRBD2	TRBV14	TRBJ2-5	CASSHLGTSSFQETQYF	TGTGCCAGCAGCCACCTCGGGACTAGCTCTTTCCAAGAGACCCAGTACTTC
NA	NA	TRBV10-2	TRBJ1-2	CASSGLQGVYGYTF	TGCGCCAGCAGTGGATTACAGGGCGTCTATGGCTACACCTTC
NA	TRBD1	TRBV18	TRBJ2-4	CASSPMTGAINLAKNIQYF	TGTGCCAGCTCACCAATGACAGGGGCTATCAATCTAGCCAAAAACATTCAGTACTTC
NA	TRBD1	TRBV28	TRBJ1-5	CASSLGQGPPRSQHF	TGTGCCAGCAGCTTAGGACAGGGCCCCCCAAGGTCCCAGCATTTT
NA	NA	TRBV19	TRBJ1-5	CASSGTNQPQHF	TGTGCCAGTAGTGGGACCAATCAGCCCCAGCATTTT
NA	TRBD2	TRBV6-2/TRBV6-3	TRBJ2-1	CASSLRRGEYNEQFF	TGTGCCAGCAGTTTACGGCGGGGGGAGTACAATGAGCAGTTCTTC
NA	TRBD2	TRBV29-1	TRBJ2-3	CSVVKRGNTDTQYF	TGCAGCGTTGTAAAGCGGGGGAACACAGATACGCAGTATTTT
NA	TRBD1	TRBV6-5	TRBJ1-3	CASSYGTGVDGNTIYF	TGTGCCAGCAGCTACGGGACAGGGGTGGACGGAAACACCATATATTTT
NA	NA	TRBV2	TRBJ2-7	CASSIRTMSYEQYF	TGTGCCAGCAGCATCCGGACTATGTCCTACGAGCAGTACTTC
NA	NA	TRBV19	TRBJ1-1	CASKETVLNTEAFF	TGTGCCAGTAAGGAGACGGTCTTGAACACTGAAGCTTTCTTT
NA	NA	TRBV28	TRBJ2-4	CATFRSLAKNIQYF	TGTGCCACCTTCCGTAGTCTAGCCAAAAACATTCAGTACTTC
NA	NA	TRBV7-3	TRBJ1-6	CASSSRDMGSPLHF	TGTGCCAGCAGCTCCCGGGACATGGGCTCACCCCTCCACTTT
NA	TRBD1	TRBV6-5	TRBJ1-2	CASSLTPGQGDGYTF	TGTGCCAGCAGTCTGACCCCGGGACAGGGAGATGGCTACACCTTC
NA	NA	TRBV5-6	TRBJ1-2	CASSLRLLNYGYTF	TGTGCCAGCAGCTTGAGGTTACTGAACTATGGCTACACCTTC
NA	NA	TRBV20-1	TRBJ1-6	CSASLQGWAFNSPLHF	TGCAGTGCTAGTCTACAGGGTTGGGCCTTTAATTCACCCCTCCACTTT
NA	NA	TRBV5-5	TRBJ2-2	CASSFSVGTGELFF	TGTGCCAGCAGCTTCTCCGTTGGCACCGGGGAGCTGTTTTTT
NA	TRBD1	TRBV3-1/TRBV3-2	TRBJ1-1	CASSTYGTGTGTEAFF	TGTGCCAGCAGCACCTACGGGACAGGGACGGGGACTGAAGCTTTCTTT
NA	NA	TRBV19	TRBJ1-2	CASSPGYGYTF	TGTGCCAGTAGTCCCGGGTATGGCTACACCTTC
NA	NA	TRBV2	TRBJ1-6	CASKAQLNRDRNSPLHF	TGTGCCAGCAAAGCCCAACTGAACAGGGATCGTAATTCACCCCTCCACTTT
NA	TRBD1	TRBV5-1	TRBJ2-6	CAGSLTGQGTPGANVLTF	TGCGCCGGCAGCTTGACCGGACAGGGTACCCCTGGGGCCAACGTCCTGACTTTC
NA	TRBD2	TRBV29-1	TRBJ2-1	CSVANSRGVFNNEQFF	TGCAGCGTTGCTAATAGCCGGGGGGTTTTCAACAATGAGCAGTTCTTC
few	NA	TRBV7-9	TRBJ2-7	CASSSSWSEQYF	TGTGCCAGCAGCTCCTCGTGGTCCGAGCAGTACTTC
NA	NA	TRBV6-5	TRBJ1-1	CASNRGTEAFF	TGTGCCAGCAACCGCGGCACTGAAGCTTTCTTT
NA	TRBD1	TRBV6-5	TRBJ2-7	CASSYGDSGYEQYF	TGTGCCAGCAGTTACGGGGACAGTGGCTATGAGCAGTACTTC
NA	TRBD1	TRBV6-6	TRBJ1-1	CASSYPRDRNTEAFF	TGTGCCAGCAGTTACCCCCGGGACAGAAACACTGAAGCTTTCTTT
NA	NA	TRBV15	TRBJ1-4	CATSQDATNEKLFF	TGTGCCACCAGCCAGGATGCAACTAATGAAAAACTGTTTTTT
NA	TRBD1	TRBV6-5	TRBJ1-5	CASSAGQGANQPQHF	TGTGCCAGCAGCGCCGGACAGGGGGCCAATCAGCCCCAGCATTTT
NA	TRBD1	TRBV10-3	TRBJ1-1	CAISKGQGENTEAFF	TGTGCCATCAGTAAGGGACAGGGGGAGAACACTGAAGCTTTCTTT
NA	NA	TRBV19	TRBJ1-2	CASSIQGTNGYTF	TGTGCCAGTAGTATCCAGGGGACTAATGGCTACACCTTC